Below, 19 T cell receptor beta chains from the same sample are listed, as sequenced in a study of T cell responses to AZD1222 COVID-19 vaccine. Assay used: immunoSEQ multiplex PCR; TCRdb lists only in-frame clones, some missing. The table lists 180,000 or so clones, 90% to 95% of them singletons. The sample was peripheral blood, taken 28 days after the second AZD1222 dose. The source of these receptors is an adult who received the AZD1222 COVID-19 vaccine.

Notes on this clone: Possible read error: a much larger clone is one base away. The chain employs TRBV19 and TRBJ1-4, with 10 bases fitting TRBD1. The CDR3 extends over 14 amino acids. V lost 6 bases and J lost 9; bases outside the gene matches: 7. Germline CDR1 reads LNHDA; CDR2 reads SQIVND (reference sequence). The CDR3 coding sequence is TGTGCCAGTAGCGCCGGGACAGGGGTTAAAAAACTGTTTTTT. Amino acids: CASSAGTGVKKLFF.

V gene TRBV3-1 (or the pseudogene TRBV3-2) combines with J gene TRBJ2-7; 7 positions agree with TRBD1. V gave up 1 base and J gave up 2 bases; unmatched junction bases: 14. The length of the CDR3 is 18 residues. CDR1 is LGHDT, CDR2 YNNKEL, per germline (reference sequence). The CDR3 region is CASSQAIGGRSSPYEQYF. CDR3 nucleotide sequence: TGTGCCAGCAGCCAAGCTATAGGGGGCCGGTCATCTCCCTACGAGCAGTACTTC.

This sequence joins TRBV7-9 and TRBJ2-5; weak D call: TRBD2 (5 bases). The germline V and J ends were trimmed by 5 bases and 1 base, with 11 bases remaining between them. This CDR3 region has 14 residues. CDR1 and CDR2 (germline): SEHNR, FQNEAQ (reference sequence). CDR3 region: CASSPPLAQETQYF. For the CDR3, the DNA is TGTGCCAGCAGCCCCCCCCTAGCCCAAGAGACCCAGTACTTC.

This clone has just one count. CDR3 DNA: TGTGCCAGCAGCTTCGGACACCTGAACACTGAAGCTTTCTTT. Residues: CASSFGHLNTEAFF. This sequence joins TRBV9 and TRBJ1-1; possible D gene TRBD1, 5 bases. The CDR3 loop spans 14 amino acids. Germline CDR1 is SGDLS and CDR2 is YYNGEE. Trimming left V 4 bases short and J 0 bases short, with 10 bases between. The whole variable domain, remainder taken from reference TRBV9 and TRBJ1-1, is DSGVTQTPKHLITATGQRVTLRCSPRSGDLSVYWYQQSLDQGLQFLIQYYNGEERAKGNILERFSAQQFPDLHSELNLSSLELGDSALYFCASSFGHLNTEAFFGQGTRLTVV.

This chain links TRBV5-1 with TRBJ2-6, with D perhaps matching TRBD2 (6 bases). CDR1 is SGHRS and CDR2 is YFSETQ in the germline V gene. The CDR3 has 18 amino acids. Trimming removed 4 bases from V and 0 bases from J, with 17 bases in between. The CDR3: CASSILPGLLSGANVLTF. Written as DNA, the CDR3 is TGCGCCAGCAGCATTCTACCGGGACTTCTCTCTGGGGCCAACGTCCTGACTTTC.

J is TRBJ1-3 and V is TRBV20-1; D perhaps matches TRBD1 (5 bases). Germline V gene data show CDR1 as DFQATT and CDR2 as SNEGSKA (reference sequence). The CDR3 is 14 residues long. The V end lost 6 bases, the J end lost 0 bases, and 12 bases lay between the germline ends. CDR3 region: CSASGARSGNTIYF. CDR3 DNA sequence: TGCAGTGCAAGTGGGGCCCGCTCTGGAAACACCATATATTTT.

CDR3 region: CASSYGRADNSPLHF. The CDR3 bases are TGTGCCAGCAGTTACGGCAGGGCCGATAATTCACCCCTCCACTTT. This sequence joins TRBV6-5 and TRBJ1-6; tentatively, D is TRBD1 (5 bases). CDR1 and CDR2 (germline): MNHEY, SVGAGI. The CDR3 sequence is 15 residues long. V lost 2 bases, J lost 5 bases, and 10 bases lay in between.

This clone showed up just once. V usage is TRBV21-1 and J usage is TRBJ1-2; the table's TRBD1 call for D was not verified on the DNA. TRBV21-1 is given as a pseudogene. CDR3 length equals 13 residues. The CDR3 reads CASFEGQVYGYTF. In DNA form, the CDR3 reads TGTGCCAGCTTTGAGGGACAGGTCTATGGCTACACCTTC.

The chain employs TRBV6-4 and TRBJ1-1; perhaps TRBD1 as D (5 bases). V was pared by 5 bases and J by 4 bases, with 14 bases between. This CDR3 region has 14 residues. Germline V lookup: CDR1 MRHNA, CDR2 SNTAGT. The CDR3 nucleotides are TGTGCCAGCAGTCTAACCGGGACGAGCACTGAAGCTTTCTTT. Protein sequence: CASSLTGTSTEAFF.

V usage is TRBV7-9 and J usage is TRBJ1-4; 8 bases agree with TRBD1. Germline V lookup: CDR1 SEHNR, CDR2 FQNEAQ (reference sequence). The J segment lost 8 bases and the V segment lost 4 bases, leaving 6 bases of the junction unmatched. The CDR3 has 14 amino acids. The DNA for the CDR3 is TGTGCCAGCAGCTCCGGACAGGGTACCGAAAAACTGTTTTTT. Residues: CASSSGQGTEKLFF.

The chain carries TRBV5-5 and TRBJ2-3; D remains unclear. In germline, CDR1 is SGHKS, CDR2 YYEKEE (reference sequence). The CDR3 is 14 residues long. The V and J ends lost 1 base and 2 bases respectively, with 8 bases between them. CDR3 coding DNA: TGTGCCAGCAGCTTGTCCCTGTTCACAGATACGCAGTATTTT. As protein: CASSLSLFTDTQYF.

The rearrangement uses TRBV5-1 and TRBJ1-2; D may be TRBD1 (6 bases). CDR3 length equals 14 residues. V was shortened by 0 bases and J by 5 bases, with 11 bases between the two germline ends. Germline-derived CDR1 and CDR2 are SGHRS and YFSETQ. The CDR3 sequence is CASSLAGGAYGYTF. The CDR3 DNA sequence: TGCGCCAGCAGCTTGGCCGGGGGGGCATATGGCTACACCTTC.

The rearrangement joins TRBV28 to TRBJ2-5, with 9 bases aligning to TRBD1. This CDR3 is 16 amino acids long. J gave up 1 base and V 4 bases, and 7 bases lay outside the gene matches. The germline gives CDR1 MDHEN, CDR2 SYDVKM. In DNA, the CDR3 is TGTGCCAGCAGTTCGCCCGGGACAGGGATCCAAGAGACCCAGTACTTC. It encodes CASSSPGTGIQETQYF.

The rearrangement links TRBV7-2 to TRBJ2-1; D is possibly TRBD1 (6 bases). Germline V gene sequence: CDR1 SGHTA, CDR2 FQGNSA. This CDR3 is built from 11 residues. V was shortened by 8 bases and J by 15 bases, with 17 bases between the two germline ends. The CDR3 region is CASGDMGARFF. The DNA for the CDR3 is TGTGCCAGCGGGGATATGGGGGCTCGGTTCTTC. Combining the CDR3 with reference TRBV7-2 and TRBJ2-1 gives the whole variable domain GAGVSQSPSNKVTEKGKDVELRCDPISGHTALYWYRQSLGQGLEFLIYFQGNSAPDKSGLPSDRFSAERTGGSVSTLTIQRTQQEDSAVYLCASGDMGARFFGPGTRLTVL.

The chain has TRBV15 and TRBJ1-5, with 7 bases matching TRBD1. The germline CDR1 and CDR2 sequences are LNHNV and YYDKDF (reference sequence). J was trimmed by 6 bases and V by 4 bases; bases with no gene match: 3. This CDR3 region has 13 residues. CDR3 protein: CATSTPGGQPQHF. The CDR3 DNA reads TGTGCCACCAGCACGCCAGGGGGTCAGCCCCAGCATTTT.

This chain joins TRBV3-1 (or the pseudogene TRBV3-2) and TRBJ1-4, with 9 nucleotides matching TRBD1. CDR1 LGHDT and CDR2 YNNKEL come from the germline V gene (reference sequence). Trimming at V came to 4 bases and at J to 8 bases, leaving 5 bases not matched to a gene. The CDR3 consists of 14 residues. CDR3 in amino acids: CASSLTGGEEKLFF. The CDR3 DNA is TGTGCCAGCAGCCTAACAGGGGGCGAAGAAAAACTGTTTTTT.

This clone showed up just once. The chain carries TRBV27 and TRBJ2-3; 10 bases map to TRBD2. The germline CDR1 and CDR2 sequences are MNHEY and SMNVEV (reference sequence). This CDR3 spans 15 amino acids. J was trimmed by 4 bases and V by 2 bases; bases with no gene match: 3. This chain's CDR3 is CASSLTGLASDTQYF. CDR3 bases: TGTGCCAGCAGTTTAACGGGACTAGCGTCAGATACGCAGTATTTT.

In its sample, this clone was seen once. The gene calls are TRBV5-1 and TRBJ1-6; the D is unclear. Germline V lookup: CDR1 SGHRS, CDR2 YFSETQ. CDR3 length equals 14 residues. Trimming stripped 4 bases from V and 9 bases from J, with 14 bases between. The CDR3 is CASSRDREGSPLHF. The CDR3 nucleotides are TGCGCCAGCAGCCGGGATAGGGAGGGTTCACCCCTCCACTTT.

The J gene is TRBJ1-2, the V gene TRBV30; D uncertain. Looked up from germline, CDR1 is GTSNPN and CDR2 is SVGIG (reference sequence). Trimming shortened V by 1 base and J by 10 bases, and 10 bases separated the two germline ends. The CDR3 is made up of 11 amino acids. The DNA of the CDR3 is TGTGCCTGGAGTGGACCGGGGATCTACACCTTC. Its translation is CAWSGPGIYTF.